Following are 3 T cell receptor beta chains from one sample sequenced in a study of OX40 agonist ivuxolimab in advanced cancers. Sequenced by immunoSEQ multiplex PCR; TCRdb stores in-frame clones only, minus some. Here the sample spans tens of thousands of clones, 80% to 95% being singletons. The sample consisted of CD4+ or CD8+ T cells sorted from blood, taken in a trial of the OX40 agonist ivuxolimab. These receptors were taken from an adult with an advanced solid tumor such as melanoma, head and neck, liver or kidney cancer.

The chain uses TRBV7-9 and TRBJ2-1, with D maybe TRBD2 (5 bases). V lost 6 bases and J 5 bases, leaving 14 bases between the germline ends. CDR3 length equals 14 residues. Germline V CDR1 and CDR2: SEHNR, FQNEAQ (reference sequence). CDR3 amino acids: CASSFSVFDNEQFF. CDR3 nucleotides: TGTGCCAGCAGTTTTAGCGTATTTGACAATGAGCAGTTCTTC.

The rearrangement uses TRBV12-5 and TRBJ2-1, with 9 bases identical to TRBD1. The J segment lost 3 bases and the V segment lost 7 bases, leaving 1 base of the junction unmatched. This CDR3 is built from 13 residues. The germline V gene has CDR1 LGHNT and CDR2 FRNRAP. The CDR3 DNA reads as TGTGCTAGTGTGGGACAGGGCTACAATGAGCAGTTCTTC. The encoded protein is CASVGQGYNEQFF. Filled out from reference TRBV12-5 and TRBJ2-1, the complete variable domain reads DARVTQTPRHKVTEMGQEVTMRCQPILGHNTVFWYRQTMMQGLELLAYFRNRAPLDDSGMPKDRFSAEMPDATLATLKIQPSEPRDSAVYFCASVGQGYNEQFFGPGTRLTVL.

The chain recombines TRBV7-6 with TRBJ1-2; 10 bases line up with TRBD1. With V trimmed by 5 bases and J by 4 bases, 4 bases remained unmatched. The length of the CDR3 is 14 residues. Looked up from germline, CDR1 is SGHVS and CDR2 is FNYEAQ. The CDR3 loop reads CASSPGQGTYGYTF. CDR3 coding DNA: TGTGCCAGCAGCCCGGGACAGGGGACCTATGGCTACACCTTC.